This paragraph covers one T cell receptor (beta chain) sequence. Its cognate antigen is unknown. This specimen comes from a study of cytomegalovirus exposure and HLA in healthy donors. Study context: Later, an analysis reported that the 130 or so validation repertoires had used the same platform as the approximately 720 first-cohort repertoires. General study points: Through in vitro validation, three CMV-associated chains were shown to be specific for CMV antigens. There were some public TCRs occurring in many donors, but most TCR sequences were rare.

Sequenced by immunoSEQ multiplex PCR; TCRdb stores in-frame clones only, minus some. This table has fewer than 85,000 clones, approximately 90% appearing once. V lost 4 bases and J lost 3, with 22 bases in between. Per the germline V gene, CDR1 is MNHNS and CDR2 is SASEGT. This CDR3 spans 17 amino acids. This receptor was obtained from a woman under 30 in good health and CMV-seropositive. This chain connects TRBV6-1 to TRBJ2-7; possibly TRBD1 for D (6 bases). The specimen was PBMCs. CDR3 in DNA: TGTGCCAGCAGTGTACTGACAGGAATCCGAGGCGTCTACGAGCAGTACTTC. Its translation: CASSVLTGIRGVYEQYF.